Described below is a single T cell receptor delta chain sequence and its context. Taking its sample share into account, this clone is medium-sized (0.01 to 0.1%). Its antigen remains unidentified. No base quality values were provided; no much bigger clone lies one nucleotide off. Including the terminal cysteine and phenylalanine, the CDR3 comprises 14 residues. Left in the record is the CDR3 DNA by itself, 42 bases read in frame from the first base. Based on the germline V gene, the CDR1 and CDR2 sequences are GEAIGNYY and EKD. At the junction V is shortened by 3 bases and J by 1 base, with 11 bases in between. Libraries came from RT-PCR. Sequencer: Illumina MiSeq. TCRdb reran clone calling on the public reads with CATT; rows sharing one DNA sequence were then combined. The sample data list 2,500 to 3,500 delta-chain clones, and around 4.3% of these were observed just once. The top ten hold just over 14% of the sample.

The source of the sample is a study of gamma-delta T cells after stem cell transplantation (dated by TCRdb to the mid-2010s). The chain links TRDV2 with TRDJ1, with the D gene uncertain. Input material: gamma-delta T cells. This sequence was found in a human donor. It is not recorded whose cells these are; they may come from a transplant donor. The nucleotides are TGTGCCTGTGACCTACTCGAGAGCACCGATAAACTCATCTTT. Protein translation: CACDLLESTDKLIF.